A selection of T cell receptor beta chains follows, all from one sample in a study of response to subunit inactivated influenza vaccine. MiXCR was run by TCRdb on the RT-PCR reads, yielding one entry per CDR3 protein. The sample includes roughly 500,000 distinct CDR3 sequences, approximately 15% seen only once; the top ten take roughly 3.1%. The input for sequencing was CD4+ T cells sorted from PBMCs, taken less than 30 months after vaccination. The receptors were gathered from a man in his fifties or sixties who received an inactivated influenza vaccine. Each CDR3 is given with its conserved first and last residue. Each record gives: V gene, J gene, clone size, CDR3 protein. Expanded clones get a size class; other rows say once, few or many, or leave the size out.

V gene: TRBV6-1
J gene: TRBJ1-2
clone size: -
CDR3 protein: CASSAPREGGYTF

V gene: TRBV7-6
J gene: TRBJ2-3
clone size: -
CDR3 protein: CASSLRALGTRNTDTQYF

V gene: TRBV5-6
J gene: TRBJ2-5
clone size: few
CDR3 protein: CASSRWAQETQYF

V gene: TRBV30
J gene: TRBJ2-5
clone size: -
CDR3 protein: CAWSPGGIETQYF

V gene: TRBV18
J gene: TRBJ1-1
clone size: -
CDR3 protein: CASSPRPGMNTEAFF

V gene: TRBV28
J gene: TRBJ2-3
clone size: many
CDR3 protein: CASSLAGVNTQYF

V gene: TRBV5-8
J gene: TRBJ2-2
clone size: -
CDR3 protein: CASSPSLIFGELFF

V gene: TRBV4-2
J gene: TRBJ2-7
clone size: few
CDR3 protein: CASSQARGDEQYF

V gene: TRBV30
J gene: TRBJ2-3
clone size: -
CDR3 protein: CAWTFADTQYF

V gene: TRBV10-3
J gene: TRBJ1-6
clone size: many
CDR3 protein: CAISEVGQSPLHF

V gene: TRBV6-5
J gene: TRBJ2-3
clone size: few
CDR3 protein: CASSYSSGGHRTDTQYF

V gene: TRBV29-1
J gene: TRBJ2-5
clone size: few
CDR3 protein: CSVNHRTIRGETQYF

V gene: TRBV7-2
J gene: TRBJ2-1
clone size: -
CDR3 protein: CASSLDLAGGLEQFF

V gene: TRBV5-1
J gene: TRBJ2-5
clone size: -
CDR3 protein: CASKGDGQETQYF

V gene: TRBV4-3
J gene: TRBJ2-1
clone size: few
CDR3 protein: CASSQDAGLAEQFF

V gene: TRBV11-2
J gene: TRBJ1-6
clone size: many
CDR3 protein: CASSPSSAGSPLHF

V gene: TRBV3-1
J gene: TRBJ1-1
clone size: few
CDR3 protein: CASSQTGGYRAFF

V gene: TRBV5-6
J gene: TRBJ2-1
clone size: few
CDR3 protein: CASSFMGTSYNEQFF

V gene: TRBV12-3/TRBV12-4
J gene: TRBJ2-7
clone size: many
CDR3 protein: CASSSDRYEQYF

V gene: TRBV20-1
J gene: TRBJ1-5
clone size: few
CDR3 protein: CSARRTGFQPQHF